These 15 T cell receptor beta chains share one sample of origin, sequenced in a study of shared clonotypes between healthy human individuals. Clones were read by immunoSEQ multiplex PCR, and TCRdb kept only the in-frame ones, dropping some. The table records about 480,000 clones, approximately 79% of them present only once. The sequencing sample was made of PBMCs. These receptors all come from a woman in her 40s in good health. Some clones in this sample may be carry-over from other donors' samples.

The chain recombines TRBV4-1 with TRBJ2-2, with 10 nucleotides matching TRBD2. Losses at the gene ends were 6 bases for V and 6 bases for J; bases not matched to a gene: 10. The CDR3 loop spans 16 amino acids. The germline V gene has CDR1 MGHRA and CDR2 YSYEKL. For the CDR3, the DNA is TGCGCCAGCAGGGGAGGGATTCTAGCGGGAGCCGGGGAGCTGTTTTTT. Translating gives CASRGGILAGAGELFF.

This clone was seen once. The rearrangement uses TRBV7-3 and TRBJ2-1; D is perhaps TRBD1 (6 bases). V was shortened by 5 bases and J by 2 bases, with 13 bases between the two germline ends. CDR3 length: 15 amino acids. CDR1 and CDR2 from the germline V gene are SGHTA and FQGTGA. The CDR3 DNA follows: TGTGCCAGCAGCATCAACAGGGATGCCTACAATGAGCAGTTCTTC. Translating gives CASSINRDAYNEQFF.

The gene calls are TRBV28 and TRBJ2-7; D is unclear. Germline loops: CDR1 MDHEN, CDR2 SYDVKM. The CDR3 extends over 11 amino acids. Trimming removed 1 base at V and 5 bases at J, with 3 bases between. CDR3 amino acids: CASSLLNEQYF. The CDR3 DNA sequence: TGTGCCAGCAGTTTATTGAACGAGCAGTACTTC.

This clone was seen repeatedly, ten times or more. This chain connects TRBV28 to TRBJ1-1; 7 nucleotides match TRBD1. Germline-derived CDR1 and CDR2 are MDHEN and SYDVKM. CDR3 length equals 13 residues. After removal of 5 bases from V and 7 bases from J, the junction contained 7 bases not matched to a gene. Written as DNA, the CDR3 is TGTGCCAGCAGTCTCATTAACAGGGGTGAAGCTTTCTTT. This encodes CASSLINRGEAFF.

This clone occurred a few times. The V and J genes are TRBV7-3 and TRBJ2-2; D not resolved. Trimming removed 5 bases at V and 3 bases at J, with 7 bases between. The CDR3 extends over 13 amino acids. Germline CDR1 is SGHTA and CDR2 is FQGTGA. In DNA form, the CDR3 reads TGTGCCAGCAGCCCCGGACACACCGGGGAGCTGTTTTTT. Amino acids: CASSPGHTGELFF.

The chain carries TRBV6-6 and TRBJ1-4; D uncertain. V was shortened by 2 bases and J by 0 bases, with 10 bases between the two germline ends. The CDR3 is made up of 16 amino acids. CDR1 and CDR2 (germline): MNHNY, SVGAGI (reference sequence). In nucleotides, the CDR3 is TGTGCCAGCAGTTACGGGCTGATAGCAACTAATGAAAAACTGTTTTTT. It translates to CASSYGLIATNEKLFF.

This clone appeared once. The chain is built from TRBV10-2 and TRBJ1-1; D is uncertain. V was trimmed by 3 bases and J by 1 base, leaving 9 bases between them. This CDR3 has 14 amino acids. The germline V gene encodes CDR1 WSHSY and CDR2 SAAADI. CDR3 protein: CASSEISRNTEAFF. The CDR3 bases are TGCGCCAGCAGTGAAATCAGTCGGAACACTGAAGCTTTCTTT.

The chain has TRBV2 and TRBJ2-3, with D possibly being TRBD1 (6 bases). Germline V gene sequence: CDR1 SNHLY, CDR2 FYNNEI. The length of the CDR3 is 15 residues. The V and J ends lost 4 bases and 6 bases respectively, with 17 bases between them. The CDR3 here is CASSGRGGVRDTQYF. The CDR3 DNA reads TGTGCCAGCAGTGGACGAGGGGGTGTGAGGGATACGCAGTATTTT.

This chain joins TRBV4-3 and TRBJ2-5; possibly TRBD1 for D (7 bases). Trimming stripped 4 bases from V and 4 bases from J, with 13 bases between. CDR3 length: 14 residues. Germline-derived CDR1 and CDR2 are LGHNA and YSLEER. In DNA, the CDR3 is TGCGCCAGCAGCCCATTTCAGGGGGGAGAGACCCAGTACTTC. It specifies CASSPFQGGETQYF.

The CDR3 DNA reads TGTGCCAGCAGTTACGGCGCGGGAGGAGGAGCGGAGACCCAGTACTTC. It yields the protein CASSYGAGGGAETQYF. The rearrangement uses TRBV6-5 and TRBJ2-5; 8 bases match TRBD2. V was clipped by 2 bases and J by 5 bases; unmatched bases: 10. Germline V CDR1 and CDR2: MNHEY, SVGAGI. The CDR3 covers 16 residues.

In nucleotides, the CDR3 is TGTGCCAGCAGGTTGACAGGGGGGTCCTACGAGCAGTACTTC. Its translation: CASRLTGGSYEQYF. The chain couples TRBV28 to TRBJ2-7; 9 bases are shared with TRBD1. Germline assignment: CDR1 MDHEN and CDR2 SYDVKM. The CDR3 runs 14 residues. The V gene end was trimmed by 6 bases and the J gene end by 1 base; junction bases not matched to a gene: 4.

The chain carries TRBV29-1 and TRBJ2-1; maybe TRBD2 (5 bases). With 0 bases removed from V and 3 bases from J, the gap between germline ends came to 12 bases. Germline V lookup: CDR1 SQVTM, CDR2 ANQGSEA. The CDR3 runs to 15 residues. The chain's CDR3 is CSVEDRAAHYNEQFF. For the CDR3, the DNA is TGCAGCGTTGAAGATCGAGCGGCCCACTACAATGAGCAGTTCTTC.

The genes are TRBV5-5 and TRBJ2-3; the D is unclear. Trimming removed 4 bases from V and 6 bases from J, with 6 bases in between. In germline, CDR1 is SGHKS, CDR2 YYEKEE (reference sequence). This CDR3 spans 11 amino acids. CDR3: CASSPRDTQYF. The CDR3 DNA reads TGTGCCAGCAGCCCCAGGGATACGCAGTATTTT.

J is TRBJ2-5 and V is TRBV6-6; 13 bases fit TRBD2. V lost 4 bases, J lost 5 bases, and 7 bases stayed unmatched. The CDR3 length is 16 residues. The germline CDR1 and CDR2 sequences are MNHNY and SVGAGI (reference sequence). The CDR3 nucleotides read TGTGCCAGCAGTTCCCCTGGACTAGCGGGAGAGGAGACCCAGTACTTC. Amino acids: CASSSPGLAGEETQYF.

The chain carries TRBV2 and TRBJ2-5; maybe TRBD2 (5 bases). V shed 5 bases and J shed 6 bases, with 16 bases lying between them. The CDR3 consists of 14 residues. Per the germline V gene, CDR1 is SNHLY and CDR2 is FYNNEI. CDR3 residues: CASSSGLSSKTQYF. As DNA, the CDR3 is TGTGCCAGCAGTTCGGGGTTAAGCAGCAAGACCCAGTACTTC.